Listed here are 25 T cell receptor beta chains from one sample, sequenced in a study of blood T cell repertoires in COVID-19. Profiling relied on immunoSEQ multiplex PCR, and the TCRdb table lists in-frame clones only, not all of them. The sample includes 200,000 to 250,000 clones, around 84% of them seen just once. Sequencing was performed on peripheral blood. The source is a woman in her 70s with active or convalescent COVID-19.

V and J are TRBV19 and TRBJ2-2, with 7 bases matching TRBD2. CDR3 length equals 14 residues. V shed 6 bases and J 4 bases; nucleotides not matched to a gene: 5. Germline lookup yields CDR1 LNHDA and CDR2 SQIVND (reference sequence). The CDR3 protein is CASSFGRGTGELFF. The CDR3 nucleotides read TGTGCCAGTAGCTTTGGGAGGGGCACCGGGGAGCTGTTTTTT.

The genes are TRBV18 and TRBJ2-7; 8 bases map to TRBD1. Germline CDR1 reads KGHSH; CDR2 reads LQKENI. This CDR3 contains 13 residues. The V segment lost 5 bases and the J segment 7 bases; nucleotides outside the gene matches: 7. Here the CDR3 DNA reads TGTGCCAGCTCAATGGACAGGGCTTCGGAGCAGTACTTC. It is translated as CASSMDRASEQYF.

The CDR3 sequence is CASSVQGGSPQHF. As DNA, the CDR3 is TGTGCCAGCAGTGTACAGGGGGGATCGCCCCAGCATTTT. The chain couples TRBV6-4 to TRBJ1-5, with TRBD1 matching 8 bases. The V segment lost 4 bases and the J segment 9 bases; nucleotides outside the gene matches: 5. CDR3 length equals 13 residues. Looked up from germline, CDR1 is MRHNA and CDR2 is SNTAGT.

Points on this clone: The same CDR3 also results from other DNA sequences found in this sample. This chain uses TRBV6-4 with TRBJ1-5; 8 positions match TRBD1. The CDR3 sequence is 13 residues long. V was pared by 5 bases and J by 6 bases, with 3 bases of the junction left unmatched. Germline V gene data show CDR1 as MRHNA and CDR2 as SNTAGT. The CDR3 protein is CASSLDRAQPQHF. The CDR3, as DNA: TGTGCCAGCAGTTTGGACAGGGCTCAGCCCCAGCATTTT.

The J gene is TRBJ2-1, the V gene TRBV6-5; TRBD2 agrees at 7 bases. Germline-derived CDR1 and CDR2 are MNHEY and SVGAGI. The CDR3 runs 14 residues. J was trimmed by 10 bases and V by 0 bases; bases with no gene match: 6. CDR3: CASSYSNFGREQFF. CDR3 nucleotides: TGTGCCAGCAGTTACTCGAATTTCGGGAGGGAGCAGTTCTTC.

V usage is TRBV5-1 and J usage is TRBJ2-6, with 8 nucleotides matching TRBD1. Unmatched junction bases numbered 5, after V lost 0 bases and J lost 0 bases. CDR1 SGHRS and CDR2 YFSETQ come from the germline V gene. This CDR3 has 18 amino acids. The CDR3 loop reads CASSLVAGGSSGANVLTF. CDR3 nucleotide sequence: TGCGCCAGCAGCTTGGTGGCAGGGGGCTCCTCTGGGGCCAACGTCCTGACTTTC.

The rearrangement links TRBV2 to TRBJ2-5; D perhaps matches TRBD1 (5 bases). Trimming stripped 3 bases from V and 1 base from J, with 12 bases between. From germline, CDR1 is SNHLY and CDR2 FYNNEI. The CDR3 length is 15 residues. The CDR3 here is CASSDWTSFQETQYF. CDR3 sequence (DNA): TGTGCCAGCAGTGACTGGACATCCTTCCAAGAGACCCAGTACTTC.

The V gene is TRBV10-3, the J gene TRBJ2-2, with unresolved D. The germline V gene encodes CDR1 ENHRY and CDR2 SYGVKD. The V and J ends lost 3 bases and 2 bases respectively, with 10 bases between them. The CDR3 extends over 15 amino acids. The CDR3 spells CAISDSKLNTGELFF. The DNA for the CDR3 is TGTGCCATCAGTGACTCGAAACTCAACACCGGGGAGCTGTTTTTT.

As concerns this clone: Its ends do not fully match the called genes, so a read error is possible. The chain joins TRBV3-1 (or the pseudogene TRBV3-2) to TRBJ2-5; weak D call: TRBD2 (5 bases). The CDR3 is 15 residues long. From germline, CDR1 is LGHDT and CDR2 YNNKEL (reference sequence). CDR3 sequence reads: CTSSREGLVAETQYF. CDR3 DNA: TGTACCAGCAGCCGTGAGGGTTTGGTCGCGGAGACCCAGTACTTC.

This chain uses TRBV20-1 with TRBJ2-7; maybe TRBD1 (5 bases). CDR1 is DFQATT, CDR2 SNEGSKA, per germline (reference sequence). The CDR3 loop spans 11 amino acids. The germline V and J ends were trimmed by 4 bases and 6 bases, with 10 bases remaining between them. The CDR3, as DNA: TGCAGTGCTAACTCCCAGGGCGAGCAGTACTTC. This sequence encodes CSANSQGEQYF.

This chain joins TRBV24-1 and TRBJ2-7; 7 nucleotides match TRBD1. Germline-derived CDR1 and CDR2 are KGHDR and SFDVKD. The CDR3 is made up of 15 amino acids. With 3 bases clipped from V and 4 bases from J, the junction kept 8 bases outside the gene matches. The CDR3 DNA reads as TGTGCCACCAGTGATGGGGGACAGTCTACGTACGAGCAGTACTTC. Translated, it gives CATSDGGQSTYEQYF.

This sequence joins TRBV10-3 and TRBJ1-5; no reliable D call. V was shortened by 2 bases and J by 11 bases, with 13 bases between the two germline ends. This CDR3 comprises 13 residues. In germline, CDR1 is ENHRY, CDR2 SYGVKD. DNA for the CDR3: TGTGCCATCAGTGAGACCGAATCAGAGGCCCAGCATTTT. Amino acid sequence: CAISETESEAQHF.

The V call is TRBV11-2, the J call TRBJ1-1; no clear D gene. The CDR3 loop spans 13 amino acids. The V end was cut by 4 bases, the J end by 0 bases, with 6 bases between. CDR1 and CDR2 (germline): SGHAT, FQNNGV. The CDR3, as DNA: TGTGCCAGCAGCTCCCAATTGAACACTGAAGCTTTCTTT. This gives the protein CASSSQLNTEAFF.

The genes are TRBV4-3 and TRBJ2-7; possible D gene TRBD1, 5 bases. CDR1 is LGHNA and CDR2 is YSLEER in the germline V gene. V was shortened by 5 bases and J by 6 bases, with 23 bases between the two germline ends. This CDR3 comprises 16 residues. DNA of the CDR3: TGCGCCAGCAGCACTATTAGGACACACAGATACCCCGAGCAGTACTTC. Translated, it gives CASSTIRTHRYPEQYF.

The V gene is TRBV19, the J gene TRBJ2-7, with D possibly matching TRBD2 (5 bases). This CDR3 has 12 amino acids. Germline values: CDR1 LNHDA, CDR2 SQIVND (reference sequence). V dropped 6 bases and J dropped 6 bases, with 12 bases sitting between them. CDR3 bases: TGTGCCAGTAGCACGACGGGGAGCGAGCAGTACTTC. Amino acids: CASSTTGSEQYF.

The V call is TRBV7-8, the J call TRBJ2-5, with 8 bases aligning to TRBD1. Germline V gene sequence: CDR1 SGHVS, CDR2 FQNEAQ. This CDR3 has 14 residues. Losses at the gene ends were 3 bases for V and 5 bases for J; bases not matched to a gene: 5. Here the CDR3 reads CASSLGQGAETQYF. The CDR3 DNA reads as TGTGCCAGCAGCTTGGGGCAGGGGGCGGAGACCCAGTACTTC.

The chain is built from TRBV5-1 and TRBJ2-6; D is undetermined. V was trimmed by 9 bases and J by 4 bases, leaving 14 bases between them. The CDR3 has 14 amino acids. Germline V gives CDR1 SGHRS, CDR2 YFSETQ. CDR3 bases: TGCGCCACCAAAGAGCCTCCCGGGGCCAACGTCCTGACTTTC. Protein product: CATKEPPGANVLTF.

This chain uses TRBV7-2 with TRBJ1-6; D is uncertain. This CDR3 has 18 residues. Looked up from germline, CDR1 is SGHTA and CDR2 is FQGNSA. The V gene lost 1 base and the J gene lost 11 bases, with 24 bases spanning the gap. CDR3 in DNA: TGTGCCAGCAGCTTAGTCCCGTACTCCACCGGGGTCGGAACACCCCTCCACTTT. Its translation: CASSLVPYSTGVGTPLHF.

V gene TRBV7-3 combines with J gene TRBJ2-7, with TRBD2 matching 7 bases. The V segment lost 5 bases and the J segment 2 bases; nucleotides outside the gene matches: 6. Germline CDR1 reads SGHTA; CDR2 reads FQGTGA. The CDR3 extends over 14 amino acids. CDR3 DNA: TGTGCCAGCAGCCCCCCTGCGGGGGCCTACGAGCAGTACTTC. Protein: CASSPPAGAYEQYF.

There are many counts of this clone. The J gene is TRBJ1-6, the V gene TRBV2, with D possibly being TRBD1 (5 bases). V lost 0 bases and J lost 6, with 12 bases in between. The CDR3 has 16 amino acids. Germline CDR1 reads SNHLY; CDR2 reads FYNNEI. As DNA, the CDR3 is TGTGCCAGCAGTGAAGCGCTAGGGGATGGTAATTCACCCCTCCACTTT. The encoded protein is CASSEALGDGNSPLHF.

The J gene is TRBJ1-6, the V gene TRBV19, with 9 bases matching TRBD1. J gave up 7 bases and V 3 bases, and 7 bases lay outside the gene matches. This CDR3 contains 16 residues. From germline, CDR1 is LNHDA and CDR2 SQIVND (reference sequence). The DNA for the CDR3 is TGTGCCAGTAGTATGGTACAGGGGGCAATGAATTCACCCCTCCACTTT. Protein sequence: CASSMVQGAMNSPLHF.

A single count supports this clone. V is TRBV6-5 and J is TRBJ1-1; D is unclear. This CDR3 has 14 amino acids. The V gene lost 2 bases and the J gene lost 1 base, with 8 bases spanning the gap. Germline V lookup: CDR1 MNHEY, CDR2 SVGAGI. CDR3 sequence reads: CASSYRSPNTEAFF. The CDR3, as DNA: TGTGCCAGCAGTTACAGGAGCCCGAACACTGAAGCTTTCTTT.

This clone was picked up one time. Written as DNA, the CDR3 is TGTGCCAGCAGCAATGACAGGGGATGGACTGAAGCTTTCTTT. It translates to CASSNDRGWTEAFF. This rearrangement joins TRBV7-8 to TRBJ1-1; 8 positions match TRBD1. The CDR3 totals 14 residues. Germline CDR1 reads SGHVS; CDR2 reads FQNEAQ. V gave up 5 bases and J gave up 5 bases; unmatched junction bases: 7.

The J gene is TRBJ1-1, the V gene TRBV6-4; D possibly corresponds to TRBD1 (5 bases). The CDR3 consists of 17 residues. Between the trimmed V and J ends, which lost 4 bases and 3 bases, there was a span of 21 bases. CDR1 is MRHNA, CDR2 SNTAGT, per germline. The CDR3 protein is CASSVQPRPLGHTEAFF. CDR3 nucleotides: TGTGCCAGCAGTGTCCAACCTCGGCCCCTGGGGCACACTGAAGCTTTCTTT.

As to this clone: Within the sample, other DNA sequences also encode this same CDR3. This rearrangement joins TRBV19 to TRBJ2-3, with unresolved D. CDR1 is LNHDA, CDR2 SQIVND, per germline (reference sequence). This CDR3 region has 12 residues. V lost 6 bases to trimming and J lost 4 bases, with 8 bases between them. This CDR3 reads CASSTSPDTQYF. For the CDR3, the DNA is TGTGCCAGTAGCACATCTCCAGATACGCAGTATTTT.